Listed below are T cell receptor beta chains from one sample, sequenced in a study of T cell repertoires in cytomegalovirus infection. TCRdb recomputed calls from the reads with MiXCR, one row per CDR3 protein. The sample lists hundreds of thousands of distinct CDR3 sequences; roughly 36% were seen once. For these TCRs, the target antigens are not known. Here the sequenced sample was cultured PBMCs, taken from culture after CMV antigen stimulation. The receptor source for this set is a human donor in good health (CMV status not recorded). Some clones in this sample may be carry-over from other donors' samples. Each CDR3 is given with its conserved first and last residue. A D gene is named only where the DNA matches it firmly. Not all rows give a size; the values are once, few, many and, for expanded clones, a class.

abundance	d_gene	v_gene	j_gene	CDR3nt	CDR3aa
.	.	TRBV19	TRBJ1-6	TGTGCCAGCTTGACTGGGGACGCCTATAATTCACCCCTCCACTTT	CASLTGDAYNSPLHF
.	.	TRBV20-1	TRBJ1-5	TGCAGTGCGAGCGAGGGAAACGAGCCCCAGCATTTT	CSASEGNEPQHF
few	TRBD2	TRBV7-2	TRBJ2-5	TGTGCCAGCAGCTTAAACCTAGCGGGAGAAGAGACCCAGTACTTC	CASSLNLAGEETQYF
.	.	TRBV20-1	TRBJ1-5	TGCAGTGCTAGAGATATTGGGGAGTATAGCAATCAGCCCCAGCATTTT	CSARDIGEYSNQPQHF
few	.	TRBV11-2	TRBJ2-1	TGTGCCAGCAGCTTGGACAACTACAATGAGCAGTTCTTC	CASSLDNYNEQFF
few	TRBD1	TRBV6-5	TRBJ1-2	TGTGCCAGCAGTAGACAGGGACGAAGCTCTAACTATGGCTACACCTTC	CASSRQGRSSNYGYTF
few	TRBD2	TRBV19	TRBJ2-7	TGTGCCAGTAGTACCGGGACTAGCCGGGACGAGCAGTACTTC	CASSTGTSRDEQYF
.	.	TRBV7-9	TRBJ2-3	TGTGCCAGCAGCTTAGAAGGTCTAGCGTTTGATACGCAGTATTTT	CASSLEGLAFDTQYF
many	.	TRBV7-2	TRBJ1-5	TGTGCCAGCAGCTTGAGTTTGAGCAATCAGCCCCAGCATTTT	CASSLSLSNQPQHF
.	.	TRBV10-3	TRBJ2-5	TGTGCCATCAGGGATTGGAGCCAAGAGACCCAGTACTTC	CAIRDWSQETQYF
.	.	TRBV7-6	TRBJ2-1	TGTGCCAGCAGTGTTAGCGTCTCGGTCAATGAGCAGTTCTTC	CASSVSVSVNEQFF
.	TRBD1	TRBV7-2	TRBJ1-2	TGTGCCAGCAGCTTACTTGGAGGACAGGGAAGGGGCTATGGCTACACCTTC	CASSLLGGQGRGYGYTF
few	.	TRBV4-1	TRBJ1-4	TGCGCCAGCAGCCAACAGTGGGGAAACAGGCCTTGGGAAAAACTGTTTTTT	CASSQQWGNRPWEKLFF
.	.	TRBV2	TRBJ2-6	TGTGCCAGCAGTGTAAACGGTGCTGCTGGGGCCAACGTCCTGACTTTC	CASSVNGAAGANVLTF